This T cell receptor (beta chain) was observed in a study of shared T cell receptors in the human thymus. The protocol was immunoSEQ multiplex PCR, while the TCRdb copy is restricted to in-frame clones and leaves out a portion. The sample records 450,000 to 650,000 clones, about 84% being singletons. The CDR3 runs 13 residues. Trimming stripped 8 bases from V and 0 bases from J, with 11 bases between. Germline loops: CDR1 MNHNY, CDR2 SVGAGI (reference sequence). The sample was also reused in another study, on human thymus T cells. As that study records: It was from resections taken during corrective heart surgery that the thymus tissue came. Among thymic and blood repertoires, usage of V and J genes appeared biased. Thymic TCR repertoires of unrelated people reportedly overlapped highly.

The chain has TRBV6-6 and TRBJ2-7; D uncertain. The source is a boy younger than two with a congenital heart defect. Sequenced sample: thymocytes. CDR3 protein: CASGGKLSYEQYF. Here the CDR3 DNA reads TGTGCCAGCGGCGGCAAACTCTCCTACGAGCAGTACTTC.